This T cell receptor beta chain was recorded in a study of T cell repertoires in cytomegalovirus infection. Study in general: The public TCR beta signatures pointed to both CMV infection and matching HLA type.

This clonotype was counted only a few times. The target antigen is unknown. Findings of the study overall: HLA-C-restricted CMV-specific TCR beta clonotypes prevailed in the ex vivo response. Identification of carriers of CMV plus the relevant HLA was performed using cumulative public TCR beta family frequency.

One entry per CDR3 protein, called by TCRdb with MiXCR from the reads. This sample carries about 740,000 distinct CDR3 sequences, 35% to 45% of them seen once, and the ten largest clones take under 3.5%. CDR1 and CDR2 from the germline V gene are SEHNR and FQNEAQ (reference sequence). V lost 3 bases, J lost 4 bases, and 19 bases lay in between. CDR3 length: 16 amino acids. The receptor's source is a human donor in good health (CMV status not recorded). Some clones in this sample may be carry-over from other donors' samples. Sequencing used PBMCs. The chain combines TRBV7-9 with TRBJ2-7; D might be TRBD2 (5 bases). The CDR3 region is CASSFALRESSYEQYF. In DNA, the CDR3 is TGTGCCAGCAGCTTCGCCCTTCGGGAATCATCGTACGAGCAGTACTTC.